A single sample gave rise to the 19 T cell receptor beta chains below, sequenced in a study of response to subunit inactivated influenza vaccine. A single record per CDR3 protein comes from TCRdb applying MiXCR to the RT-PCR reads. The sample records hundreds of thousands of distinct CDR3 sequences, approximately 21% being singletons. The source was PBMCs from blood, collected 21 months after vaccination. The receptors derive from a man aged 50 to 69 who received an inactivated influenza vaccine.

The chain couples TRBV19 to TRBJ1-1; no definite D call. The CDR3 loop spans 15 amino acids. V dropped 5 bases and J dropped 0 bases, with 13 bases sitting between them. The germline V gene encodes CDR1 LNHDA and CDR2 SQIVND (reference sequence). CDR3 region: CASSARSLMNTEAFF. The CDR3 DNA follows: TGTGCCAGTAGTGCGCGGTCGTTAATGAACACTGAAGCTTTCTTT. Based on the CDR3 plus reference TRBV19 and TRBJ1-1, the full variable domain is DGGITQSPKYLFRKEGQNVTLSCEQNLNHDAMYWYRQDPGQGLRLIYYSQIVNDFQKGDIAEGYSVSREKKESFPLTVTSAQKNPTAFYLCASSARSLMNTEAFFGQGTRLTVV.

The chain couples TRBV28 to TRBJ1-4; D remains unclear. In germline, CDR1 is MDHEN, CDR2 SYDVKM. Between the trimmed V and J ends, which lost 8 bases and 4 bases, there was a span of 11 bases. There are 13 residues in the CDR3. The CDR3, as DNA: TGTGCCAGCCGTGGCTCTTTTAATGAAAAACTGTTTTTT. Its translation is CASRGSFNEKLFF. The entire variable domain, with the rest obtained from reference TRBV28 and TRBJ1-4, is as follows: DVKVTQSSRYLVKRTGEKVFLECVQDMDHENMFWYRQDPGLGLRLIYFSYDVKMKEKGDIPEGYSVSREKKERFSLILESASTNQTSMYLCASRGSFNEKLFFGSGTQLSVL.

The chain joins TRBV7-9 to TRBJ1-2; D perhaps matches TRBD1 (6 bases). Trimming removed 4 bases at V and 5 bases at J, with 14 bases between. The CDR3 is 14 amino acids. Germline V CDR1 and CDR2: SEHNR, FQNEAQ (reference sequence). The CDR3 is CASSSPGAGYGYTF. CDR3 nucleotides: TGTGCCAGCAGCTCACCGGGGGCAGGGTATGGCTACACCTTC.

This clonotype was detected ten times or more. V and J are TRBV20-1 and TRBJ1-5; no clear D. CDR3 length: 12 amino acids. V shed 0 bases and J shed 10 bases, with 10 bases lying between them. CDR1 and CDR2 (germline): DFQATT, SNEGSKA (reference sequence). The DNA for the CDR3 is TGCAGTGCTAGAGAGAGGGTCCCACCCCAGCATTTT. As protein: CSARERVPPQHF.

This rearrangement joins TRBV20-1 to TRBJ2-7; D assignment may be TRBD1 or TRBD2 (5 bases each). Germline assignment: CDR1 DFQATT and CDR2 SNEGSKA (reference sequence). CDR3 length: 14 residues. V lost 5 bases and J 3 bases, leaving 17 bases between the germline ends. The CDR3 DNA reads as TGCAGTGCTCCCGGGACGGCGGCTCTCTACGAGCAGTACTTC. Translating it yields CSAPGTAALYEQYF.

This clonotype showed up just a few times. The junction differs from germline at one of its ends, possibly a read error. The V and J genes are TRBV7-2 and TRBJ2-1; TRBD2 matches at 10 bases. CDR3 length: 14 residues. Germline CDR1 is SGHTA and CDR2 is FQGNSA. The CDR3 bases are TGTGCCAGCAGGTTAGCGGGGGGCAACAATGAGCAGTTCTTC. This sequence encodes CASRLAGGNNEQFF.

This clonotype has more than one count but fewer than ten. CDR3 protein: CASSLQKSPYGYTF. In DNA, the CDR3 is TGTGCCAGCAGTTTACAAAAAAGTCCCTATGGCTACACCTTC. This chain joins TRBV12-3 or TRBV12-4 and TRBJ1-2; D is unresolved. CDR3 size: 14 residues. The V gene lost 2 bases and the J gene lost 4 bases, with 11 bases spanning the gap.

The chain has TRBV6-2 or TRBV6-3 and TRBJ2-7; 9 bases match TRBD1. Unmatched junction bases numbered 8, after V lost 11 bases and J lost 3 bases. CDR1 is MNHEY and CDR2 is SVGEGT in the germline V gene. CDR3 length: 13 amino acids. CDR3 DNA: TGTGCCGCTACACAGGGGGCAATCTACGAGCAGTACTTC. Translating gives CAATQGAIYEQYF.

This clonotype was seen repeatedly, ten times or more. The chain is built from TRBV28 and TRBJ1-2; TRBD1 might be the D (5 bases). With 3 bases removed from V and 1 base from J, the gap between germline ends came to 9 bases. CDR3 length equals 14 residues. CDR1 and CDR2 from the germline V gene are MDHEN and SYDVKM. This CDR3 reads CASSLGTGNYGYTF. CDR3 sequence (DNA): TGTGCCAGCAGTTTGGGGACGGGTAACTATGGCTACACCTTC.

This clonotype was observed at least ten times. J is TRBJ1-4 and V is TRBV27; D may be TRBD1 (5 bases). The CDR3 is 12 residues long. Germline CDR1 MNHEY, CDR2 SMNVEV (reference sequence). Trimming took off 8 bases at V and 8 bases at J, with 12 bases between the two ends. CDR3 loop: CASGTAGEKLFF. Written as DNA, the CDR3 is TGTGCCAGCGGGACGGCCGGCGAAAAACTGTTTTTT.

This chain uses TRBV20-1 with TRBJ1-5; D unresolved. Germline CDR1 is DFQATT and CDR2 is SNEGSKA (reference sequence). Trimming took 0 bases from V and 9 from J, leaving 12 bases between them. This CDR3 spans 13 amino acids. Here the CDR3 DNA reads TGCAGTGCTAGAGAACAACCTAAGGCGCCCCAGCATTTT. It translates to CSAREQPKAPQHF.

This clonotype was recorded many times. The chain links TRBV7-2 to TRBJ2-6; D possibly corresponds to TRBD1 (5 bases). The CDR3 contains 16 residues. Germline V gives CDR1 SGHTA, CDR2 FQGNSA. Trimming removed 3 bases at V and 0 bases at J, with 9 bases between. CDR3 sequence reads: CASSFTGSSGANVLTF. As DNA, the CDR3 is TGTGCCAGCAGCTTCACAGGTTCCTCTGGGGCCAACGTCCTGACTTTC.

The chain uses TRBV19 and TRBJ1-4; 7 bases fit TRBD1. The V gene end was trimmed by 6 bases and the J gene end by 7 bases; junction bases not matched to a gene: 20. Germline-derived CDR1 and CDR2 are LNHDA and SQIVND (reference sequence). The CDR3 contains 18 residues. CDR3 loop: CASSNLVRGPLRLEKLFF. The CDR3 region has the DNA TGTGCCAGTAGCAATCTCGTTAGGGGGCCTCTCCGGCTTGAAAAACTGTTTTTT.

This clonotype is a singleton in its sample. The rearrangement links TRBV12-3 or TRBV12-4 to TRBJ2-3; the D gene is possibly TRBD1 (5 bases). V was clipped by 2 bases and J by 1 base, with 13 bases between them. This CDR3 spans 16 amino acids. The CDR3 protein is CASSLQGAARTDTQYF. The CDR3 bases are TGTGCCAGCAGTTTACAGGGCGCAGCTCGCACAGATACGCAGTATTTT.

This clonotype was seen just once. V is TRBV6-2 or TRBV6-3 and J is TRBJ2-1; D possibly corresponds to TRBD2 (6 bases). Trimming removed 8 bases at V and 3 bases at J, with 11 bases between. CDR1 is MNHEY, CDR2 SVGEGT, per germline. The CDR3 totals 13 residues. The CDR3 nucleotides read TGTGCCAGCGAAATTAGCGGCTACAATGAGCAGTTCTTC. Translating it yields CASEISGYNEQFF.

The chain is built from TRBV28 and TRBJ2-7, with a weak D call TRBD1 (6 bases). Trimming shortened V by 3 bases and J by 3 bases, and 15 bases separated the two germline ends. The CDR3 has 15 residues. Germline CDR1 and CDR2: MDHEN and SYDVKM. The CDR3 loop is CASSFSRQEYYEQYF. CDR3 coding DNA: TGTGCCAGCAGTTTTTCGCGACAGGAATACTACGAGCAGTACTTC.

This clonotype was detected ten times or more. V gene TRBV6-2 or TRBV6-3 combines with J gene TRBJ1-5; the D is unclear. Trimming took 7 bases from V and 0 from J, leaving 4 bases between them. Germline CDR1 is MNHEY and CDR2 is SVGEGT. The CDR3 covers 12 residues. DNA for the CDR3: TGTGCCAGCACATATAGCAATCAGCCCCAGCATTTT. This encodes CASTYSNQPQHF.

The rearrangement joins TRBV9 to TRBJ1-2, with TRBD1 as a possible D gene (6 bases). V was trimmed by 0 bases and J by 7 bases, leaving 13 bases between them. This CDR3 region has 14 residues. Germline CDR1 and CDR2: SGDLS and YYNGEE. This chain's CDR3 is CASSVGTPRGGYTF. The CDR3 bases are TGTGCCAGCAGCGTAGGGACCCCCAGGGGTGGCTACACCTTC.

The V and J genes are TRBV6-5 and TRBJ2-7, with D tentatively TRBD1 or TRBD2 (5 bases each). The germline V gene encodes CDR1 MNHEY and CDR2 SVGAGI. CDR3 length equals 16 residues. The V gene lost 0 bases and the J gene lost 0 bases, with 12 bases spanning the gap. The CDR3 sequence is CASSYSGRVDSYEQYF. The CDR3 DNA reads TGTGCCAGCAGTTACTCGGGACGGGTAGACTCCTACGAGCAGTACTTC.